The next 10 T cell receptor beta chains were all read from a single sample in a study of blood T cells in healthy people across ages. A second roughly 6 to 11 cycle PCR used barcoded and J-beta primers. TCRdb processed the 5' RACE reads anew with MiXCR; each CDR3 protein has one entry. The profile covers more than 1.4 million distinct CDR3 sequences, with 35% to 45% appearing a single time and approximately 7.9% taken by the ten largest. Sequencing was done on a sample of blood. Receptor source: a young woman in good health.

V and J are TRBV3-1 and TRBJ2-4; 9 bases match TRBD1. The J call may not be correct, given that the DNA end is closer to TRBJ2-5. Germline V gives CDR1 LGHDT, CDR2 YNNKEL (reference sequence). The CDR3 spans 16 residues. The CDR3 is CASSHRDRVAEETQYF. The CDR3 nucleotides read TGTGCCAGCAGCCACAGGGACAGGGTGGCGGAAGAGACCCAGTACTTC.

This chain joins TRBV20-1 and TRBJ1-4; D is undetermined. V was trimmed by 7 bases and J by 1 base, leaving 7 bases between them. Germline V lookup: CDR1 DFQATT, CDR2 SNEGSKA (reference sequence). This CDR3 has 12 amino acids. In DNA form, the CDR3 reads TGCAGTGACGACGGAACTAATGAAAAACTGTTTTTT. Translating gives CSDDGTNEKLFF.

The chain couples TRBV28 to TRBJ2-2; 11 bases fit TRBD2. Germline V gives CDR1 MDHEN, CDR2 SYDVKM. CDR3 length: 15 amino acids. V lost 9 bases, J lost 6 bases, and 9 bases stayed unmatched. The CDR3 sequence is CASQNGLAGSGELFF. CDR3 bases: TGTGCCAGTCAAAACGGACTAGCGGGCTCCGGGGAGCTGTTTTTT. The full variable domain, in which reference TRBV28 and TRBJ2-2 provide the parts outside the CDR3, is DVKVTQSSRYLVKRTGEKVFLECVQDMDHENMFWYRQDPGLGLRLIYFSYDVKMKEKGDIPEGYSVSREKKERFSLILESASTNQTSMYLCASQNGLAGSGELFFGEGSRLTVL.

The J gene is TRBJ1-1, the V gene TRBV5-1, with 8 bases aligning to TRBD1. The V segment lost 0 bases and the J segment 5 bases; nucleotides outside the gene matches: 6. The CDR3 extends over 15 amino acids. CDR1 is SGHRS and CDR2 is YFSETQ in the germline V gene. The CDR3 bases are TGCGCCAGCAGCTTGGTTCCAGGGGGCTATACTGAAGCTTTCTTT. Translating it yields CASSLVPGGYTEAFF.

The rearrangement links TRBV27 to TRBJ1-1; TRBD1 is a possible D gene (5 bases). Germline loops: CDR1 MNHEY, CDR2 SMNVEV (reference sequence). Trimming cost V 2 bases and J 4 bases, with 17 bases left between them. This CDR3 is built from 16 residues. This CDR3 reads CASSLGSTGRGTEAFF. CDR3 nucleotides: TGTGCCAGCAGTTTAGGGTCTACGGGGAGGGGCACTGAAGCTTTCTTT.

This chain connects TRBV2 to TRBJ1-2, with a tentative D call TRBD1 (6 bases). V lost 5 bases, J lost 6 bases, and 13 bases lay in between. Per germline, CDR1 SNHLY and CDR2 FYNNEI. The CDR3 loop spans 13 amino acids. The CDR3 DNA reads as TGTGCCAGCAGTTTTGGGGCAGGGGATGGCTACACCTTC. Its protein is CASSFGAGDGYTF.

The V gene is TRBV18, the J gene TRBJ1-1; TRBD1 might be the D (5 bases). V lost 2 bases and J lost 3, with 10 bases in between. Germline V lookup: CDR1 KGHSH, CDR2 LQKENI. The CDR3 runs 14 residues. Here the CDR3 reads CASSPIAGDTEAFF. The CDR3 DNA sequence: TGTGCCAGCTCACCAATCGCGGGGGACACTGAAGCTTTCTTT.

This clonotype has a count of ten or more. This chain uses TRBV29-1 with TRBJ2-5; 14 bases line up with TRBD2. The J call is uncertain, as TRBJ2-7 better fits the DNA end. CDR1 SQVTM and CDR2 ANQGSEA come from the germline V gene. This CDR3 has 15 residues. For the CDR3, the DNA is TGCAGCGTTGAGGGGACTAGCGGGAGTGAACCCGAGCAGTACTTC. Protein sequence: CSVEGTSGSEPEQYF.

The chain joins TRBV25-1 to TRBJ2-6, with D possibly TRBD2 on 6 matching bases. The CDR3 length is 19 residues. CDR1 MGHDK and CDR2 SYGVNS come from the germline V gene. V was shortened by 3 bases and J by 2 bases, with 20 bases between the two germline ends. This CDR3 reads CASSDRAGVRCAGANVLTF. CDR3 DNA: TGTGCCAGCAGTGACAGAGCGGGTGTAAGGTGTGCTGGGGCCAACGTCCTGACTTTC.

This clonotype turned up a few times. Written as DNA, the CDR3 is TGCAGTGCTGGGCAGGGGGTATCCGAGCAGTACTTC. Protein: CSAGQGVSEQYF. V usage is TRBV20-1 and J usage is TRBJ2-5; 7 bases fit TRBD1. The DNA end favors TRBJ2-7, so the J call may be wrong. The CDR3 length is 12 residues. Germline V gene lookup returns CDR1 DFQATT and CDR2 SNEGSKA (reference sequence).